These 20 T cell receptor beta chains came from one sample sequenced in a study of shared clonotypes between healthy human individuals. The protocol was immunoSEQ multiplex PCR, while the TCRdb copy is restricted to in-frame clones and leaves out a portion. The table includes 2,100,000 or so clones, approximately 94% detected once. Sequenced: naive CD4+ T cells sorted from blood. The subset is: CD45RA+ positively selected. All receptors derive from a man younger than 30 in good health.

This clone was recorded a few times. The V gene is TRBV30, the J gene TRBJ1-1; D is unclear. Deletions cut 1 base from V and 0 bases from J, with 6 bases between. Germline CDR1 reads GTSNPN; CDR2 reads SVGIG (reference sequence). This CDR3 has 13 amino acids. CDR3 bases: TGTGCCTGGAGTGGGCCGCTGAACACTGAAGCTTTCTTT. This codes for CAWSGPLNTEAFF.

The rearrangement uses TRBV18 and TRBJ2-5; D is ambiguous. V gave up 3 bases and J gave up 5 bases, with 13 bases separating them. This CDR3 has 14 amino acids. CDR1 KGHSH and CDR2 LQKENI come from the germline V gene. The CDR3 region is CASSPVEGAETQYF. The CDR3 DNA reads as TGTGCCAGCTCACCGGTAGAAGGAGCGGAGACCCAGTACTTC. The whole variable domain, remainder taken from reference TRBV18 and TRBJ2-5, is NAGVMQNPRHLVRRRGQEARLRCSPMKGHSHVYWYRQLPEEGLKFMVYLQKENIIDESGMPKERFSAEFPKEGPSILRIQQVVRGDSAAYFCASSPVEGAETQYFGPGTRLLVL.

This clone was recorded once. This chain links TRBV2 with TRBJ2-1, with a weak D call TRBD2 (7 bases). CDR1 is SNHLY, CDR2 FYNNEI, per germline. This CDR3 contains 15 residues. Trimming removed 10 bases from V and 6 bases from J, with 22 bases in between. The CDR3: CANDRDWGGRNEQFF. For the CDR3, the DNA is TGTGCCAACGACCGGGACTGGGGGGGGCGCAATGAGCAGTTCTTC.

V and J are TRBV27 and TRBJ2-7; maybe TRBD2 (5 bases). CDR3 length: 14 residues. The germline V gene has CDR1 MNHEY and CDR2 SMNVEV (reference sequence). Trimming pared 3 bases from V and 2 bases from J, leaving 11 bases between. CDR3 nucleotide sequence: TGTGCCAGCAGTTTTGGGGAGTCCCCCTACGAGCAGTACTTC. Translation: CASSFGESPYEQYF.

This rearrangement joins TRBV6-6 to TRBJ2-7; D may correspond to TRBD1 or TRBD2 (6 bases each). V gave up 6 bases and J gave up 0 bases, with 15 bases separating them. This CDR3 contains 15 residues. Germline CDR1 is MNHNY and CDR2 is SVGAGI (reference sequence). CDR3 sequence reads: CASSPMGGSSYEQYF. The CDR3 DNA is TGTGCCAGCAGCCCAATGGGGGGCTCCTCCTACGAGCAGTACTTC.

The chain recombines TRBV7-2 with TRBJ1-3, with 9 bases fitting TRBD1. Germline V CDR1 and CDR2: SGHTA, FQGNSA. With 5 bases clipped from V and 8 bases from J, the junction kept 7 bases outside the gene matches. This CDR3 is 14 amino acids long. The CDR3 DNA follows: TGTGCCAGCAGCCTTACAGGGGGCATGTACACCATATATTTT. Translated, it gives CASSLTGGMYTIYF.

The V call is TRBV5-4, the J call TRBJ2-7, with TRBD2 matching 7 bases. Germline CDR1 is SGHNT and CDR2 is YYREEE (reference sequence). V trimming: 5 bases; J trimming: 2 bases; junction bases outside the gene matches: 13. This CDR3 spans 16 amino acids. CDR3: CASSPSSGLGTYEQYF. For the CDR3, the DNA is TGTGCCAGCAGTCCTTCTAGCGGCCTCGGGACCTACGAGCAGTACTTC.

This chain links TRBV4-1 with TRBJ2-7; the match to TRBD2 covers 13 bases. The junction had 5 bases not matched to a gene; V was cut back by 6 bases and J by 0 bases. CDR3 size: 16 residues. CDR1 is MGHRA and CDR2 is YSYEKL in the germline V gene. The CDR3 DNA is TGCGCCAGCAGTCCGGGACTAGCGGGATTCTCCTACGAGCAGTACTTC. It yields the protein CASSPGLAGFSYEQYF.

This clone is a singleton in its sample. V usage is TRBV28 and J usage is TRBJ2-7; 11 nucleotides match TRBD1. The CDR3 contains 14 residues. Germline CDR1 is MDHEN and CDR2 is SYDVKM. V was clipped by 8 bases and J by 4 bases; unmatched bases: 7. The DNA of the CDR3 is TGTGCCAGCCAAACCGGGACAGGGGGGTACGAGCAGTACTTC. Protein sequence: CASQTGTGGYEQYF.

This rearrangement joins TRBV7-2 to TRBJ1-2; D not certain. Germline V gives CDR1 SGHTA, CDR2 FQGNSA. The ends were cut back, 10 bases at V and 6 bases at J, with 27 bases in the middle. The CDR3 has 16 residues. CDR3 sequence: CATSEATYNRGNGYTF. The CDR3 DNA sequence: TGTGCCACCTCAGAGGCGACTTATAACCGCGGAAATGGCTACACCTTC.

The chain has TRBV9 and TRBJ1-1; D not certain. Germline CDR1 is SGDLS and CDR2 is YYNGEE. Trimming cost V 0 bases and J 0 bases, with 9 bases left between them. The length of the CDR3 is 15 residues. In DNA form, the CDR3 reads TGTGCCAGCAGCGTAGCTGGCAGTATGAACACTGAAGCTTTCTTT. It translates to CASSVAGSMNTEAFF.

This rearrangement joins TRBV6-1 to TRBJ1-3; TRBD1 aligns across 7 bases. Germline loops: CDR1 MNHNS, CDR2 SASEGT. V trimming: 5 bases; J trimming: 1 base; junction bases outside the gene matches: 5. CDR3 length: 15 amino acids. CDR3 nucleotides: TGTGCCAGCAGTACCCCCAGGGGGTCTGGAAACACCATATATTTT. Translation: CASSTPRGSGNTIYF.

This chain joins TRBV7-2 and TRBJ2-3; D might be TRBD2 (7 bases). This CDR3 comprises 16 residues. Germline CDR1 SGHTA, CDR2 FQGNSA. Trimming took 5 bases from V and 2 from J, leaving 17 bases between them. The CDR3 nucleotides are TGTGCCAGCAGCCCCTTAGGGGGGGGACACACAGATACGCAGTATTTT. It specifies CASSPLGGGHTDTQYF.

Worth noting for this clone: The sample has other DNA sequences that encode this CDR3 too. The V call is TRBV5-1, the J call TRBJ1-4; D may be TRBD1 (6 bases). The CDR3 is made up of 14 amino acids. V was trimmed by 2 bases and J by 5 bases, leaving 10 bases between them. In germline, CDR1 is SGHRS, CDR2 YFSETQ. The CDR3 bases are TGCGCCAGCAGCTTAAGGGGGGGCAATGAAAAACTGTTTTTT. This encodes CASSLRGGNEKLFF.

The genes are TRBV6-6 and TRBJ1-4; 7 bases align to TRBD1. V shed 5 bases, J shed 7 bases, and the junction held 7 bases outside the gene matches. This CDR3 spans 14 amino acids. The germline V gene has CDR1 MNHNY and CDR2 SVGAGI (reference sequence). DNA of the CDR3: TGTGCCAGCAGTGATCGGGACAGAGGTGAAAAACTGTTTTTT. Its protein is CASSDRDRGEKLFF.

This clone was found once. V usage is TRBV28 and J usage is TRBJ2-7, with D perhaps matching TRBD1 (6 bases). Looked up from germline, CDR1 is MDHEN and CDR2 is SYDVKM. The CDR3 extends over 15 amino acids. Trimming shortened V by 5 bases and J by 1 base, and 15 bases separated the two germline ends. CDR3 loop: CASSRGTNPSYEQYF. The DNA of the CDR3 is TGTGCCAGCAGTCGTGGGACAAACCCTTCCTACGAGCAGTACTTC. Variable domain in full (rest from reference TRBV28 and TRBJ2-7): DVKVTQSSRYLVKRTGEKVFLECVQDMDHENMFWYRQDPGLGLRLIYFSYDVKMKEKGDIPEGYSVSREKKERFSLILESASTNQTSMYLCASSRGTNPSYEQYFGPGTRLTVT.

J is TRBJ2-7 and V is TRBV27; no definite D call. CDR3 length equals 13 residues. Trimming cost V 5 bases and J 2 bases, with 10 bases left between them. Germline V gene data show CDR1 as MNHEY and CDR2 as SMNVEV (reference sequence). CDR3 in amino acids: CASSQTRAYEQYF. The CDR3 DNA is TGTGCCAGCAGTCAAACTCGCGCCTACGAGCAGTACTTC.

The J gene is TRBJ1-1, the V gene TRBV19; 8 bases line up with TRBD1. Germline V gives CDR1 LNHDA, CDR2 SQIVND (reference sequence). V was pared by 4 bases and J by 3 bases, with 10 bases of the junction left unmatched. The CDR3 spans 16 residues. The CDR3 nucleotides read TGTGCCAGTAGTACCCTTGCAGGGGGCGCGGACACTGAAGCTTTCTTT. It codes for CASSTLAGGADTEAFF.

This chain links TRBV29-1 with TRBJ1-2, with D possibly TRBD1 on 6 matching bases. Per the germline V gene, CDR1 is SQVTM and CDR2 is ANQGSEA. This CDR3 comprises 12 residues. The ends were cut back, 6 bases at V and 5 bases at J, with 13 bases in the middle. The CDR3 is CSVTTGTYGYTF. CDR3 bases: TGCAGCGTCACGACAGGCACTTATGGCTACACCTTC.

This clone was counted a single time. The V gene is TRBV28, the J gene TRBJ1-4; D gene unclear. Germline CDR1 is MDHEN and CDR2 is SYDVKM. The CDR3 runs to 12 residues. Trimming took off 7 bases at V and 8 bases at J, with 11 bases between the two ends. The CDR3 DNA reads as TGTGCCAGCACTCGACCAAACGAAAAACTGTTTTTT. It specifies CASTRPNEKLFF.